These 18 T cell receptor beta chains originate from one sample sequenced in a study of blood T cell repertoires in COVID-19. Using immunoSEQ multiplex PCR, the repertoire was profiled, and TCRdb retains in-frame clones only, with some absent. The sample lists around 150,000 clones; roughly 80% were seen once. Material for sequencing was peripheral blood. The receptors derive from an older woman with acute or convalescent COVID-19.

The CDR3 nucleotides are TGTGCCAGTAGTATAACTTGGACAGGCGGAGTCTACACCTTC. Translated, it gives CASSITWTGGVYTF. The V gene is TRBV19, the J gene TRBJ1-2; 7 nucleotides line up with TRBD1. Germline values: CDR1 LNHDA, CDR2 SQIVND (reference sequence). Trimming took 2 bases from V and 10 from J; bases not matched to a gene: 10. The CDR3 totals 14 residues.

The V and J genes are TRBV6-2 or TRBV6-3 and TRBJ2-5; 12 nucleotides agree with TRBD2. The CDR3 is 15 residues long. The V segment lost 4 bases and the J segment 5 bases; nucleotides outside the gene matches: 5. Germline CDR1 and CDR2: MNHEY and SVGEGT. CDR3 in amino acids: CASSSELAGGETQYF. The CDR3 bases are TGTGCCAGCAGTTCCGAACTAGCGGGAGGCGAGACCCAGTACTTC.

The chain is built from TRBV7-3 and TRBJ2-2; unclear D gene. Looked up from germline, CDR1 is SGHTA and CDR2 is FQGTGA. The CDR3 extends over 13 amino acids. V shed 5 bases and J shed 1 base, with 5 bases lying between them. CDR3 residues: CASSPRNTGELFF. The CDR3 bases are TGTGCCAGCAGCCCCAGGAACACCGGGGAGCTGTTTTTT.

The chain carries TRBV28 and TRBJ1-2, with D perhaps TRBD1 (5 bases). V lost 5 bases and J lost 4, with 11 bases in between. CDR1 is MDHEN, CDR2 SYDVKM, per germline. This CDR3 contains 13 residues. CDR3 coding DNA: TGTGCCAGCAGTAGAGGGGACTCCTATGGCTACACCTTC. Its protein is CASSRGDSYGYTF.

The V and J genes are TRBV30 and TRBJ2-1; possible D gene TRBD2, 6 bases. This CDR3 is built from 17 residues. V lost 0 bases and J lost 4, with 19 bases in between. Germline V lookup: CDR1 GTSNPN, CDR2 SVGIG (reference sequence). The CDR3 DNA follows: TGTGCCTGGAGTGTCCCTAGCGCCCAAGGAATGTACAATGAGCAGTTCTTC. It encodes CAWSVPSAQGMYNEQFF. Full variable domain (outside the CDR3, taken from reference TRBV30 and TRBJ2-1): SQTIHQWPATLVQPVGSPLSLECTVEGTSNPNLYWYRQAAGRGLQLLFYSVGIGQISSEVPQNLSASRPQDRQFILSSKKLLLSDSGFYLCAWSVPSAQGMYNEQFFGPGTRLTVL.

The V call is TRBV6-2 or TRBV6-3, the J call TRBJ2-7; 7 nucleotides align to TRBD2. V was pared by 2 bases and J by 2 bases, with 9 bases of the junction left unmatched. This CDR3 is built from 16 residues. The V gene's germline CDR1 is MNHEY and CDR2 SVGEGT. This CDR3 is CASSYLFGGSAYEQYF. For the CDR3, the DNA is TGTGCCAGCAGTTACCTCTTCGGCGGGAGCGCCTACGAGCAGTACTTC.

The V gene is TRBV2, the J gene TRBJ2-7; the match to TRBD1 covers 8 bases. This CDR3 region has 18 residues. Looked up from germline, CDR1 is SNHLY and CDR2 is FYNNEI. V shed 6 bases and J 0 bases; nucleotides not matched to a gene: 16. The DNA of the CDR3 is TGTGCCAGCAGCTTTAAAACGGGGACAGGATTAAACTCCTACGAGCAGTACTTC. Its protein is CASSFKTGTGLNSYEQYF.

This chain uses TRBV15 with TRBJ2-5, with 10 bases aligning to TRBD2. From germline, CDR1 is LNHNV and CDR2 YYDKDF (reference sequence). Germline trimming cut 0 bases from V and 1 base from J; bases unmatched to any gene: 11. This CDR3 is 19 amino acids long. CDR3 in DNA: TGTGCCACCAGCAGAGATTCCCCATCTAGCGGGGGTTTCCAAGAGACCCAGTACTTC. The encoded protein is CATSRDSPSSGGFQETQYF.

The V and J genes are TRBV7-9 and TRBJ2-1, with D maybe TRBD2 (7 bases). V was clipped by 1 base and J by 4 bases, with 20 bases between them. CDR1 and CDR2 (germline): SEHNR, FQNEAQ (reference sequence). The CDR3 spans 18 residues. CDR3 nucleotide sequence: TGTGCCAGCAGCTTAGGGGGGGGCGCGGGACACACTTACAATGAGCAGTTCTTC. As protein: CASSLGGGAGHTYNEQFF. The complete variable domain, with remaining parts taken from reference TRBV7-9 and TRBJ2-1, reads DTGVSQNPRHKITKRGQNVTFRCDPISEHNRLYWYRQTLGQGPEFLTYFQNEAQLEKSRLLSDRFSAERPKGSFSTLEIQRTEQGDSAMYLCASSLGGGAGHTYNEQFFGPGTRLTVL.

J is TRBJ1-2 and V is TRBV27; 7 positions match TRBD1. The trim removed 4 bases at V and 4 bases at J, leaving 3 bases unmatched. The CDR3 extends over 13 amino acids. Germline CDR1 is MNHEY and CDR2 is SMNVEV (reference sequence). The CDR3 here is CASSYQGGYGYTF. The CDR3 DNA is TGTGCCAGCAGTTATCAGGGGGGCTATGGCTACACCTTC.

The rearrangement joins TRBV2 to TRBJ2-3; D is uncertain. Germline V gene data show CDR1 as SNHLY and CDR2 as FYNNEI. The CDR3 extends over 16 amino acids. The ends were cut back, 5 bases at V and 1 base at J, with 16 bases in the middle. CDR3 sequence (DNA): TGTGCCAGCAGTCATGAGGTTGGATCAGGCACAGATACGCAGTATTTT. This sequence encodes CASSHEVGSGTDTQYF.

V and J are TRBV5-4 and TRBJ2-1, with D possibly being TRBD1 (5 bases). Trimming stripped 4 bases from V and 3 bases from J, with 17 bases between. The length of the CDR3 is 16 residues. Germline V lookup: CDR1 SGHNT, CDR2 YYREEE (reference sequence). This CDR3 reads CASSPGDSSYYNEQFF. The CDR3, as DNA: TGTGCCAGCAGCCCGGGCGACAGTTCCTACTACAATGAGCAGTTCTTC. The complete variable domain, with remaining parts taken from reference TRBV5-4 and TRBJ2-1, reads ETGVTQSPTHLIKTRGQQVTLRCSSQSGHNTVSWYQQALGQGPQFIFQYYREEENGRGNFPPRFSGLQFPNYSSELNVNALELDDSALYLCASSPGDSSYYNEQFFGPGTRLTVL.

The chain is built from TRBV30 and TRBJ2-7, with D perhaps TRBD2 (5 bases). CDR1 is GTSNPN, CDR2 SVGIG, per germline (reference sequence). The CDR3 consists of 14 residues. Trimming cost V 3 bases and J 2 bases, with 14 bases left between them. For the CDR3, the DNA is TGTGCCTGGAGGGTGGGATTCGGGACCTACGAGCAGTACTTC. Translated: CAWRVGFGTYEQYF.

V and J are TRBV18 and TRBJ1-4; weak D call: TRBD1 (6 bases). Germline V gene lookup returns CDR1 KGHSH and CDR2 LQKENI. Between the trimmed V and J ends, which lost 2 bases and 2 bases, there was a span of 9 bases. CDR3 length equals 15 residues. The CDR3 bases are TGTGCCAGCTCACCAAGCAGGGGCACTAATGAAAAACTGTTTTTT. Translated: CASSPSRGTNEKLFF.

With respect to this clone: One end of the junction is discordant with germline, which a read error may explain. This chain uses TRBV28 with TRBJ2-7, with D perhaps TRBD2 (6 bases). The CDR3 is 10 amino acids. Germline CDR1 reads MDHEN; CDR2 reads SYDVKM. The DNA for the CDR3 is TGTGCCAGCAGTAACCGGGAGCTCCACTTC. This encodes CASSNRELHF.

V is TRBV9 and J is TRBJ2-5; 10 bases map to TRBD2. J was trimmed by 5 bases and V by 0 bases; bases with no gene match: 4. The germline CDR1 and CDR2 sequences are SGDLS and YYNGEE. This CDR3 contains 15 residues. CDR3 amino acids: CASSVASGRTETQYF. In nucleotides, the CDR3 is TGTGCCAGCAGCGTAGCTAGCGGGAGAACGGAGACCCAGTACTTC.

The chain has TRBV4-2 and TRBJ2-1; 12 bases are a match to TRBD2. With 0 bases clipped from V and 1 base from J, the junction kept 10 bases outside the gene matches. The CDR3 is 20 residues long. Per the germline V gene, CDR1 is LGHNA and CDR2 is YNFKEQ. The CDR3 sequence is CASSQELSGLAGGSYNEQFF. CDR3 DNA sequence: TGTGCCAGCAGCCAAGAGCTAAGCGGGCTAGCGGGAGGGTCCTACAATGAGCAGTTCTTC.

V is TRBV28 and J is TRBJ2-1, with 10 positions matching TRBD1. This CDR3 region has 15 residues. The V gene end was trimmed by 5 bases and the J gene end by 9 bases; junction bases not matched to a gene: 10. Germline V gene lookup returns CDR1 MDHEN and CDR2 SYDVKM. The CDR3 spells CASSRITGQGVEQFF. The CDR3 DNA sequence: TGTGCCAGCAGTCGCATAACCGGACAGGGGGTTGAGCAGTTCTTC.